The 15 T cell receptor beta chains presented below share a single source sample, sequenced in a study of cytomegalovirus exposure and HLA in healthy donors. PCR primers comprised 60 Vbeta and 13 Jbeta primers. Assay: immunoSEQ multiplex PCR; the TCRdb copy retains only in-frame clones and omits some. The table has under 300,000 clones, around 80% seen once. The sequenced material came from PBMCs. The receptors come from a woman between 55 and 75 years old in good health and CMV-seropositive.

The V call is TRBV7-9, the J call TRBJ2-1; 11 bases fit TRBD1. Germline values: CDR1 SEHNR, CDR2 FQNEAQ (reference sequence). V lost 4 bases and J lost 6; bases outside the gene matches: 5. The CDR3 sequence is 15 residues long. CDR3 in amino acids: CASSWDRGSGNEQFF. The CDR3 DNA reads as TGTGCCAGCAGCTGGGACAGGGGGTCAGGCAATGAGCAGTTCTTC.

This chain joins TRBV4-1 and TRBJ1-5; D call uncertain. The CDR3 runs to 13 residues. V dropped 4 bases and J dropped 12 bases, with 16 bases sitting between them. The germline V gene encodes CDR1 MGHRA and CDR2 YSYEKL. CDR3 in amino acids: CASSLVRGSRQHF. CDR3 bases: TGCGCCAGCAGCCTGGTCAGAGGGTCCCGCCAGCATTTT.

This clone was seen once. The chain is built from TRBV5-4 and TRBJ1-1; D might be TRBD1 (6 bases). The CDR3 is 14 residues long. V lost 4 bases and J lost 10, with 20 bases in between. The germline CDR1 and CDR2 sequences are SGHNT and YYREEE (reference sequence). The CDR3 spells CASSGPGHEPPAFF. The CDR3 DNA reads TGTGCCAGCAGCGGACCGGGACACGAACCACCAGCTTTCTTT.

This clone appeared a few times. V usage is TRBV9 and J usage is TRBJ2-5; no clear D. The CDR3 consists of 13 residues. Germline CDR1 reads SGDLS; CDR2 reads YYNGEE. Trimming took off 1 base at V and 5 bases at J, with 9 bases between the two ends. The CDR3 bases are TGTGCCAGCAGCGTAATGGGCCCCGAGACCCAGTACTTC. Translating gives CASSVMGPETQYF. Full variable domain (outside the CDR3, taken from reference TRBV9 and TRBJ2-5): DSGVTQTPKHLITATGQRVTLRCSPRSGDLSVYWYQQSLDQGLQFLIQYYNGEERAKGNILERFSAQQFPDLHSELNLSSLELGDSALYFCASSVMGPETQYFGPGTRLLVL.

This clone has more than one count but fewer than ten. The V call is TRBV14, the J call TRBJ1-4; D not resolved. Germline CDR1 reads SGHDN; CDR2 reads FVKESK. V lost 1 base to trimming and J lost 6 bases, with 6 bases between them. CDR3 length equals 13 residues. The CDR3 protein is CASSQGADEKLFF. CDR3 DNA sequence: TGTGCCAGCAGCCAAGGGGCAGATGAAAAACTGTTTTTT.

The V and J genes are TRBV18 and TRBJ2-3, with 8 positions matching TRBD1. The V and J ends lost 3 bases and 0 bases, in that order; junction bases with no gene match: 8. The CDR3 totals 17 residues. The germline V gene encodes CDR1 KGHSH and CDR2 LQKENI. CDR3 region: CASSPNRDRGSTDTQYF. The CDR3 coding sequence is TGTGCCAGCTCACCCAACCGCGACAGGGGAAGCACAGATACGCAGTATTTT.

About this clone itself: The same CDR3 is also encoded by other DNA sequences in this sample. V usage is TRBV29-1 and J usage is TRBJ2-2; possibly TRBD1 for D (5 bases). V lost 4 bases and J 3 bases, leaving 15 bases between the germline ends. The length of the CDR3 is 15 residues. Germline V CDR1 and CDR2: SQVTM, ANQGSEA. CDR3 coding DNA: TGCAGCGTTGTATTCGGCAGGGTAGACACCGGGGAGCTGTTTTTT. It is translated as CSVVFGRVDTGELFF.

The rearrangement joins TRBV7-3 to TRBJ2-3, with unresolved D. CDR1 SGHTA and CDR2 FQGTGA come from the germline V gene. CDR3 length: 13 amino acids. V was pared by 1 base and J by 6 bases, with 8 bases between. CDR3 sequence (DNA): TGTGCCAGCAGCTTAAACGACGGGGATACGCAGTATTTT. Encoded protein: CASSLNDGDTQYF.

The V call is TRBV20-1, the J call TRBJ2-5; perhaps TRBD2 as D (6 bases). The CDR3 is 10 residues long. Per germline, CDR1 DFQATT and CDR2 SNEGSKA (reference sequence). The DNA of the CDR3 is TGCGCCGGGGGAACTGAGACCCAGTACTTC. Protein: CAGGTETQYF.

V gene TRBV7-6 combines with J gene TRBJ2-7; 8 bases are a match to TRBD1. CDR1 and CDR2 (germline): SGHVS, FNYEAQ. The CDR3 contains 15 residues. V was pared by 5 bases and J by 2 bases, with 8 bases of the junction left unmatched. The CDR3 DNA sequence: TGTGCCAGCAGCCTTGGGACAGGCCATCCCTACGAGCAGTACTTC. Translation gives CASSLGTGHPYEQYF. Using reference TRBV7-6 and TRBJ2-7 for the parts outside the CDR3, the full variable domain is GAGVSQSPRYKVTKRGQDVALRCDPISGHVSLYWYRQALGQGPEFLTYFNYEAQQDKSGLPNDRFSAERPEGSISTLTIQRTEQRDSAMYRCASSLGTGHPYEQYFGPGTRLTVT.

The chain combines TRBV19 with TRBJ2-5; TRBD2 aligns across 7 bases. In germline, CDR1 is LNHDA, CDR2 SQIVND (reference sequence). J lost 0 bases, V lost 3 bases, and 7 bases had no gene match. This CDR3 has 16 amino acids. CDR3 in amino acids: CASSIDSSGYQETQYF. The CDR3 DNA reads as TGTGCCAGTAGTATTGATTCTAGCGGCTACCAAGAGACCCAGTACTTC. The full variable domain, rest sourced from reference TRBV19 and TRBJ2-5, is DGGITQSPKYLFRKEGQNVTLSCEQNLNHDAMYWYRQDPGQGLRLIYYSQIVNDFQKGDIAEGYSVSREKKESFPLTVTSAQKNPTAFYLCASSIDSSGYQETQYFGPGTRLLVL.

CDR3 in DNA: TGTGCCAGCAGCTTGGGACTAGCGAACACCGGGGAGCTGTTTTTT. Translation gives CASSLGLANTGELFF. The chain combines TRBV7-8 with TRBJ2-2; TRBD2 agrees at 8 bases. V was clipped by 3 bases and J by 0 bases; unmatched bases: 0. Germline-derived CDR1 and CDR2 are SGHVS and FQNEAQ. The CDR3 covers 15 residues.

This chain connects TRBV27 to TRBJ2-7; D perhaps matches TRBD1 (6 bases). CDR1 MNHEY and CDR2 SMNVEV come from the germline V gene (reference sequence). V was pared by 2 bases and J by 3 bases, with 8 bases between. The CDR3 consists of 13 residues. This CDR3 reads CASSLGRGYEQYF. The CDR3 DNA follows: TGTGCCAGCAGTTTAGGCAGGGGCTACGAGCAGTACTTC.

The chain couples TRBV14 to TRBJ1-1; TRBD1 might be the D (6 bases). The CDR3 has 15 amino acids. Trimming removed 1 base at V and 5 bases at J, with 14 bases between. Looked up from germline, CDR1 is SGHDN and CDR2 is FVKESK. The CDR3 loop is CASSQALGTRTEAFF. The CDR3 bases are TGTGCCAGCAGCCAAGCGTTGGGGACAAGAACTGAAGCTTTCTTT. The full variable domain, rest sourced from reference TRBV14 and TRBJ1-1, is EAGVTQFPSHSVIEKGQTVTLRCDPISGHDNLYWYRRVMGKEIKFLLHFVKESKQDESGMPNNRFLAERTGGTYSTLKVQPAELEDSGVYFCASSQALGTRTEAFFGQGTRLTVV.

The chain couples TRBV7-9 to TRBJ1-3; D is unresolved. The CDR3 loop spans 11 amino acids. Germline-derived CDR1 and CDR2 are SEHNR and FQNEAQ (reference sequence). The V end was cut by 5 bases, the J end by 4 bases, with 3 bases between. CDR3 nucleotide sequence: TGTGCCAGCAGCCTAGGAAACACCATATATTTT. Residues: CASSLGNTIYF.